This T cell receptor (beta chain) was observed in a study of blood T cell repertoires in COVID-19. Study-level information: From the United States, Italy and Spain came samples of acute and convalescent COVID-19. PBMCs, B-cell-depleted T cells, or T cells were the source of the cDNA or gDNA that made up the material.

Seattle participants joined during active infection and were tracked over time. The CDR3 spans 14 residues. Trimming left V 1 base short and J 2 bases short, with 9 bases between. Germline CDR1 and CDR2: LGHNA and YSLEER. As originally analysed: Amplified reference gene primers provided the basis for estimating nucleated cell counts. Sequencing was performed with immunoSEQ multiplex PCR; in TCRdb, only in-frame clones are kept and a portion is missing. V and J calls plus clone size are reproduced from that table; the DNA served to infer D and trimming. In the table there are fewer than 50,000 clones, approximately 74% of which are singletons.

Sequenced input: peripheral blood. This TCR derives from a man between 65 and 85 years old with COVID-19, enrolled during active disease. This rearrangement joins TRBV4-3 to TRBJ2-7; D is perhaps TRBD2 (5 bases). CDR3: CASSQGTGTYEQYF. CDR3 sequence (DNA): TGCGCCAGCAGCCAAGGTACGGGGACCTACGAGCAGTACTTC.